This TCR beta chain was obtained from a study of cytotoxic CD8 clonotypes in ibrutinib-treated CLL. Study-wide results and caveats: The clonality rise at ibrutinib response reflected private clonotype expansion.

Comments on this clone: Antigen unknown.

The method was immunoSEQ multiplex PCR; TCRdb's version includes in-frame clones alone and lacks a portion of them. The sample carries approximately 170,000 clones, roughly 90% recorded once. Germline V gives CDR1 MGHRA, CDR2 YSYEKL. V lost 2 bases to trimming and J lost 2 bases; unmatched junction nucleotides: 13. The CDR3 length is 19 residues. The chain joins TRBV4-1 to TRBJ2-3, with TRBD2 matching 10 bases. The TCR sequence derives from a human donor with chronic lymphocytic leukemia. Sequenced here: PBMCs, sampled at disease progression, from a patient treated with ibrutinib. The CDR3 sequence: CASSQIMGLAIKDTDTQYF. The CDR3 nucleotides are TGCGCCAGCAGCCAAATAATGGGACTAGCGATAAAGGACACAGATACGCAGTATTTT.